A single sample gave rise to the 25 T cell receptor beta chains below, sequenced in a study of cytomegalovirus exposure and HLA in healthy donors. Use of 60 Vbeta and 13 Jbeta primers characterized the PCR. The data were produced by immunoSEQ multiplex PCR, yet TCRdb's version contains in-frame clones alone and is incomplete. The sample contains 150,000 to 200,000 clones, about 83% of which appear only once. The sequenced sample was PBMCs. These receptors came from a girl aged 10-17 years in good health and CMV-seropositive.

The CDR3 nucleotides are TGTGCCAGCAGCCAGGACGGGGTCTATGGCTACACCTTC. Amino acids: CASSQDGVYGYTF. This chain uses TRBV6-5 with TRBJ1-2; no firm D call. V dropped 6 bases and J dropped 4 bases, with 12 bases sitting between them. The germline CDR1 and CDR2 sequences are MNHEY and SVGAGI. The CDR3 has 13 amino acids.

The chain uses TRBV4-2 and TRBJ2-3; a weak D match, TRBD1 (5 bases). V lost 8 bases, J lost 0 bases, and 12 bases lay in between. Germline lookup yields CDR1 LGHNA and CDR2 YNFKEQ. The CDR3 is 14 amino acids. This CDR3 reads CASSSGLSTDTQYF. In DNA form, the CDR3 reads TGTGCCAGCTCCTCAGGGCTAAGCACAGATACGCAGTATTTT.

The chain combines TRBV5-1 with TRBJ2-7, with 13 nucleotides matching TRBD2. The J segment lost 4 bases and the V segment lost 3 bases, leaving 7 bases of the junction unmatched. In germline, CDR1 is SGHRS, CDR2 YFSETQ. The CDR3 is made up of 16 amino acids. Here the CDR3 reads CASSSGTSGTLYEQYF. CDR3 sequence (DNA): TGCGCCAGCAGCTCGGGGACTAGCGGGACCTTATACGAGCAGTACTTC. The variable domain in full, with the rest retrieved from reference TRBV5-1 and TRBJ2-7, is KAGVTQTPRYLIKTRGQQVTLSCSPISGHRSVSWYQQTPGQGLQFLFEYFSETQRNKGNFPGRFSGRQFSNSRSEMNVSTLELGDSALYLCASSSGTSGTLYEQYFGPGTRLTVT.

CDR3 sequence (DNA): TGTGCCAGCAGTTCGACAGGGGGTAGTGAGCAGTACTTC. Translation gives CASSSTGGSEQYF. V usage is TRBV6-5 and J usage is TRBJ2-7, with 9 bases lining up with TRBD1. Germline V gene lookup returns CDR1 MNHEY and CDR2 SVGAGI. CDR3 size: 13 residues. The V gene end was trimmed by 4 bases and the J gene end by 7 bases; junction bases not matched to a gene: 5.

The CDR3 region is CASSGQNSYEQYF. The CDR3 DNA reads as TGCGCCAGCAGCGGACAGAACTCCTACGAGCAGTACTTC. The rearrangement links TRBV10-1 to TRBJ2-7; tentatively, D is TRBD1 (6 bases). This CDR3 has 13 residues. The germline gives CDR1 WNHNN, CDR2 SYGVQD (reference sequence). V lost 6 bases to trimming and J lost 0 bases, with 9 bases between them.

The rearrangement joins TRBV6-5 to TRBJ1-2, with 8 bases that match TRBD1. This CDR3 contains 16 residues. The germline V gene has CDR1 MNHEY and CDR2 SVGAGI. The V segment lost 2 bases and the J segment 0 bases; nucleotides outside the gene matches: 5. The CDR3 DNA follows: TGTGCCAGCAGTTACGGGACAGGCTATGCTAACTATGGCTACACCTTC. Residues: CASSYGTGYANYGYTF.

The J gene is TRBJ1-2, the V gene TRBV7-9; no definite D call. Germline V CDR1 and CDR2: SEHNR, FQNEAQ (reference sequence). The CDR3 has 15 amino acids. The V gene lost 5 bases and the J gene lost 0 bases, with 13 bases spanning the gap. The CDR3 sequence: CASSPQTGANYGYTF. CDR3 DNA: TGTGCCAGCAGCCCCCAGACGGGTGCTAACTATGGCTACACCTTC.

This chain links TRBV6-6 with TRBJ2-5; TRBD1 agrees at 8 bases. The J call may be faulty, since TRBJ2-7 better matches the DNA end. This CDR3 spans 15 amino acids. From germline, CDR1 is MNHNY and CDR2 SVGAGI (reference sequence). CDR3 DNA: TGTGCCAGCAGGGAAGGACAGGGAATCCCCTACGAGCAGTACTTC. It yields the protein CASREGQGIPYEQYF.

V gene TRBV5-1 combines with J gene TRBJ2-1; weak D call: TRBD2 (5 bases). There are 18 residues in the CDR3. CDR1 and CDR2 from the germline V gene are SGHRS and YFSETQ. The V and J ends lost 0 bases and 1 base respectively, with 17 bases between them. Written as DNA, the CDR3 is TGCGCCAGCAGCTTGGTGGGCCAGAGGGTGAGGTCCTACAATGAGCAGTTCTTC. Encoded protein: CASSLVGQRVRSYNEQFF.

The chain uses TRBV28 and TRBJ1-1; TRBD1 aligns across 8 bases. The J segment lost 2 bases and the V segment lost 5 bases, leaving 4 bases of the junction unmatched. CDR1 is MDHEN and CDR2 is SYDVKM in the germline V gene. The CDR3 spans 14 residues. The CDR3 protein is CASSPDRGNTEAFF. The CDR3 region has the DNA TGTGCCAGCAGTCCTGACAGGGGAAACACTGAAGCTTTCTTT.

This clone was observed a few times. This rearrangement joins TRBV19 to TRBJ1-1, with D possibly being TRBD1 (6 bases). The CDR3 sequence is 15 residues long. Trimming took 7 bases from V and 1 from J, leaving 16 bases between them. The germline gives CDR1 LNHDA, CDR2 SQIVND (reference sequence). The CDR3 sequence is CASIVSGAQNTEAFF. The CDR3 nucleotides read TGTGCCAGTATCGTTTCAGGGGCCCAGAACACTGAAGCTTTCTTT.

This clone occurred once. The J gene is TRBJ2-7, the V gene TRBV5-5; 7 nucleotides line up with TRBD1. Germline CDR1 SGHKS, CDR2 YYEKEE (reference sequence). V lost 5 bases and J lost 2; bases outside the gene matches: 4. The CDR3 covers 13 residues. CDR3 nucleotide sequence: TGTGCCAGCAGATTGCAGGGGGCCTACGAGCAGTACTTC. Its protein is CASRLQGAYEQYF.

The chain couples TRBV7-8 to TRBJ2-7; 8 bases agree with TRBD1. CDR1 and CDR2 (germline): SGHVS, FQNEAQ. This CDR3 spans 12 amino acids. Trimming at V came to 10 bases and at J to 4 bases, leaving 6 bases not matched to a gene. The CDR3 protein is CATGTGSYEQYF. The CDR3 DNA reads as TGTGCCACAGGGACAGGATCGTACGAGCAGTACTTC.

The V gene is TRBV15, the J gene TRBJ2-4; TRBD2 might be the D (5 bases). Germline CDR1 is LNHNV and CDR2 is YYDKDF (reference sequence). Trimming took 5 bases from V and 0 from J, leaving 17 bases between them. This CDR3 spans 17 amino acids. CDR3 amino acids: CATSGDEGKRAKNIQYF. In DNA form, the CDR3 reads TGTGCCACCAGCGGCGACGAGGGTAAGCGAGCCAAAAACATTCAGTACTTC.

DNA of the CDR3: TGTGCCAGCAGTTTCAGGGGCGCAGCAACTAACTATGGCTACACCTTC. Translation gives CASSFRGAATNYGYTF. V gene TRBV27 combines with J gene TRBJ1-2; D is perhaps TRBD1 (6 bases). CDR1 MNHEY and CDR2 SMNVEV come from the germline V gene (reference sequence). The ends were cut back, 3 bases at V and 0 bases at J, with 14 bases in the middle. This CDR3 contains 16 residues.

The chain uses TRBV14 and TRBJ2-7; 10 nucleotides align to TRBD2. Germline values: CDR1 SGHDN, CDR2 FVKESK. This CDR3 is 16 amino acids long. V gave up 4 bases and J gave up 2 bases; unmatched junction bases: 8. The CDR3 DNA reads as TGTGCCAGCAGCCCCTCTTCTAGCGGGGGCCCCTACGAGCAGTACTTC. Translating gives CASSPSSSGGPYEQYF.

This clone was detected only a few times. The rearrangement links TRBV19 to TRBJ2-2; the match to TRBD1 covers 9 bases. Looked up from germline, CDR1 is LNHDA and CDR2 is SQIVND (reference sequence). The CDR3 consists of 13 residues. The trim removed 8 bases at V and 5 bases at J, leaving 3 bases unmatched. The CDR3: CASSGTGTGELFF. The CDR3 DNA is TGTGCCAGTTCCGGGACAGGGACCGGGGAGCTGTTTTTT.

The chain's CDR3 is CASSFGESYEQYF. CDR3 in DNA: TGTGCCAGCAGCTTCGGGGAGAGCTACGAGCAGTACTTC. The V call is TRBV7-3, the J call TRBJ2-7; tentative D call: TRBD2 (5 bases). The germline V and J ends were trimmed by 3 bases and 3 bases, with 9 bases remaining between them. The CDR3 is 13 residues long. Germline V gene lookup returns CDR1 SGHTA and CDR2 FQGTGA.

The chain joins TRBV19 to TRBJ1-6, with a weak D call TRBD1 (5 bases). Germline CDR1 and CDR2: LNHDA and SQIVND (reference sequence). The CDR3 runs to 13 residues. V was trimmed by 3 bases and J by 6 bases, leaving 6 bases between them. The CDR3 loop reads CASSIDSNSPLHF. CDR3 nucleotide sequence: TGTGCCAGTAGTATTGACAGTAATTCACCCCTCCACTTT.

The rearrangement uses TRBV7-8 and TRBJ2-6; weak D call: TRBD1 (6 bases). The CDR3 is 15 residues long. Trimming pared 5 bases from V and 3 bases from J, leaving 11 bases between. Germline-derived CDR1 and CDR2 are SGHVS and FQNEAQ. The CDR3 is CASSLGAGGANVLTF. In DNA form, the CDR3 reads TGTGCCAGCAGCCTGGGGGCGGGTGGGGCCAACGTCCTGACTTTC.

V usage is TRBV9 and J usage is TRBJ1-2; 8 bases fit TRBD1. V dropped 0 bases and J dropped 4; count of bases not matched to a gene: 5. Germline V gene data show CDR1 as SGDLS and CDR2 as YYNGEE. CDR3 length: 15 residues. This chain's CDR3 is CASSVGDRKVYGYTF. CDR3 sequence (DNA): TGTGCCAGCAGCGTAGGGGACAGGAAAGTCTATGGCTACACCTTC.

The chain carries TRBV5-5 and TRBJ1-1; perhaps TRBD1 as D (5 bases). The CDR3 extends over 14 amino acids. Trimming removed 0 bases from V and 2 bases from J, with 8 bases in between. In germline, CDR1 is SGHKS, CDR2 YYEKEE (reference sequence). DNA of the CDR3: TGTGCCAGCAGCTTGGTGACAGCCAACACTGAAGCTTTCTTT. It encodes CASSLVTANTEAFF.

CDR3 residues: CASSLAPLAGGADTQYF. As DNA, the CDR3 is TGTGCCAGCAGCTTAGCCCCCCTAGCGGGGGGGGCAGATACGCAGTATTTT. The gene calls are TRBV7-6 and TRBJ2-3; 12 nucleotides agree with TRBD2. The CDR3 spans 17 residues. The ends lost 0 bases at V and 4 bases at J; junction bases unmatched: 5. The germline CDR1 and CDR2 sequences are SGHVS and FNYEAQ.

The CDR3: CASSLLTGGTEAFF. The CDR3 DNA sequence: TGTGCCAGCAGCTTACTTACAGGGGGCACTGAAGCTTTCTTT. This chain links TRBV5-4 with TRBJ1-1; 8 nucleotides align to TRBD1. The CDR3 loop spans 14 amino acids. Losses at the gene ends were 2 bases for V and 4 bases for J; bases not matched to a gene: 4. Germline V gene lookup returns CDR1 SGHNT and CDR2 YYREEE (reference sequence). Full variable domain (rest looked up from reference TRBV5-4 and TRBJ1-1): ETGVTQSPTHLIKTRGQQVTLRCSSQSGHNTVSWYQQALGQGPQFIFQYYREEENGRGNFPPRFSGLQFPNYSSELNVNALELDDSALYLCASSLLTGGTEAFFGQGTRLTVV.

The rearrangement links TRBV7-9 to TRBJ1-2, with 7 bases matching TRBD1. The V segment lost 4 bases and the J segment 6 bases; nucleotides outside the gene matches: 14. This CDR3 has 16 amino acids. Germline assignment: CDR1 SEHNR and CDR2 FQNEAQ (reference sequence). The DNA of the CDR3 is TGTGCCAGCAGCTCTCTCGACAGGGCGGTTTGGGATGGCTACACCTTC. Translation: CASSSLDRAVWDGYTF.